This TCR beta chain was recovered during a study of CD8+CD57+ T cells in acquired aplastic anemia. Genomic DNA acted as the template from which TCR beta VDJ combination and CDR3 sequence profiling were carried out. TCRdb independently ran MiXCR on the reads; one entry per CDR3 protein. The table shows 250,000 to 350,000 distinct CDR3 sequences, with 45% to 65% occurring only once. Overall study findings and caveats: Patients did not significantly differ from controls in CD8+ Simpson's diversity.

This CDR3 region has 14 residues. With 3 bases removed from V and 2 bases from J, the gap between germline ends came to 9 bases. CDR1 and CDR2 from the germline V gene are KGHSH and LQKENI. Notes on this clonotype: The target antigen is unknown. The CDR3 carries no conserved terminal phenylalanine or tryptophan, so it likely arises from a read error.

Sequencing input: sorted CD4+, CD8+, or CD8+CD57+ T cells (not recorded which) from PBMCs. The chain carries TRBV18 and TRBJ2-3; D is ambiguous. This TCR came from a human donor with severe aplastic anemia or a healthy control (not recorded which). CDR3 sequence (DNA): TGTGCCAGCTCACCGTCTTCCTTCACAGATACGCAGTATCTT. Translated: CASSPSSFTDTQYL.